A single sample gave rise to the 17 T cell receptor beta chains below, sequenced in a study of cytomegalovirus exposure and HLA in healthy donors. The PCR ran on 60 Vbeta and 13 Jbeta primers. TCRdb's copy holds only in-frame clones and misses some; the assay was immunoSEQ multiplex PCR. The data contain a few hundred thousand clones, 77% of them singletons. The sequencing sample was made of PBMCs. The receptors here all came from a woman in her sixties in good health and CMV-seropositive.

The CDR3 region has the DNA TGTGCCAGCAGCGTAGGTGGTACATTTATGGAGACCCAGTACTTC. It is translated as CASSVGGTFMETQYF. The chain employs TRBV9 and TRBJ2-5; D is uncertain. The CDR3 loop spans 15 amino acids. Germline V gives CDR1 SGDLS, CDR2 YYNGEE. V gave up 0 bases and J gave up 5 bases, with 14 bases separating them.

This sequence joins TRBV2 and TRBJ2-2; maybe TRBD1 (6 bases). With 6 bases removed from V and 3 bases from J, the gap between germline ends came to 14 bases. This CDR3 region has 15 residues. CDR1 and CDR2 from the germline V gene are SNHLY and FYNNEI. CDR3 DNA sequence: TGTGCCAGCAGCCAACACAGGGTTGACACCGGGGAGCTGTTTTTT. It specifies CASSQHRVDTGELFF. The full variable domain, in which reference TRBV2 and TRBJ2-2 provide the parts outside the CDR3, is EPEVTQTPSHQVTQMGQEVILRCVPISNHLYFYWYRQILGQKVEFLVSFYNNEISEKSEIFDDQFSVERPDGSNFTLKIRSTKLEDSAMYFCASSQHRVDTGELFFGEGSRLTVL.

V is TRBV7-2 and J is TRBJ1-2, with unresolved D. This CDR3 contains 11 residues. Germline loops: CDR1 SGHTA, CDR2 FQGNSA. V was trimmed by 7 bases and J by 8 bases, leaving 11 bases between them. CDR3 coding DNA: TGTGCCAGCACCCGAGAGGGCGGCTACACCTTC. The encoded protein is CASTREGGYTF.

This clone was observed a few times. The V and J genes are TRBV9 and TRBJ2-7; TRBD1 aligns across 7 bases. The CDR3 is 14 amino acids. After removal of 0 bases from V and 5 bases from J, the junction contained 5 bases not matched to a gene. Germline V gives CDR1 SGDLS, CDR2 YYNGEE. For the CDR3, the DNA is TGTGCCAGCAGCGTAGGGTGGGACAGCCACGAGCAGTACTTC. It specifies CASSVGWDSHEQYF.

V usage is TRBV5-1 and J usage is TRBJ2-5; TRBD1 matches 11 bases. The V and J ends lost 2 bases and 2 bases, in that order; junction bases with no gene match: 2. Germline V gene data show CDR1 as SGHRS and CDR2 as YFSETQ. The CDR3 has 15 amino acids. DNA of the CDR3: TGCGCCAGCAGCTTCCGGGACAGGGGGCAAGAGACCCAGTACTTC. This gives the protein CASSFRDRGQETQYF. Full variable domain (remainder filled in from reference TRBV5-1 and TRBJ2-5): KAGVTQTPRYLIKTRGQQVTLSCSPISGHRSVSWYQQTPGQGLQFLFEYFSETQRNKGNFPGRFSGRQFSNSRSEMNVSTLELGDSALYLCASSFRDRGQETQYFGPGTRLLVL.

The chain employs TRBV9 and TRBJ2-1; D unresolved. The CDR3 loop spans 13 amino acids. CDR1 and CDR2 (germline): SGDLS, YYNGEE. Deletions cut 2 bases from V and 3 bases from J, with 6 bases between. In DNA, the CDR3 is TGTGCCAGCAGCGTTCGACTCTACAATGAGCAGTTCTTC. Translation: CASSVRLYNEQFF.

A note on this clone: Distinct nucleotide sequences in the sample also encode this CDR3. The chain employs TRBV5-4 and TRBJ1-4, with 9 bases that match TRBD1. This CDR3 contains 14 residues. Germline assignment: CDR1 SGHNT and CDR2 YYREEE (reference sequence). Germline trimming cut 4 bases from V and 8 bases from J; bases unmatched to any gene: 6. The chain's CDR3 is CASSPGTGTEKLFF. The CDR3 nucleotides are TGTGCCAGCAGCCCGGGGACAGGGACGGAAAAACTGTTTTTT. Full variable domain (missing parts from reference TRBV5-4 and TRBJ1-4): ETGVTQSPTHLIKTRGQQVTLRCSSQSGHNTVSWYQQALGQGPQFIFQYYREEENGRGNFPPRFSGLQFPNYSSELNVNALELDDSALYLCASSPGTGTEKLFFGSGTQLSVL.

The rearrangement joins TRBV7-2 to TRBJ1-1; 9 bases line up with TRBD1. The length of the CDR3 is 14 residues. V was clipped by 0 bases and J by 10 bases; unmatched bases: 6. The germline gives CDR1 SGHTA, CDR2 FQGNSA. The CDR3 DNA reads TGTGCCAGCAGCTTAGCTACAGGGGGCCTTGGAGCTTTCTTT. Its protein product is CASSLATGGLGAFF.

The V and J genes are TRBV29-1 and TRBJ1-5; unclear D gene. Between the trimmed V and J ends, which lost 4 bases and 5 bases, there was a span of 15 bases. CDR1 is SQVTM and CDR2 is ANQGSEA in the germline V gene. The CDR3 has 14 residues. The CDR3 nucleotides read TGCAGCGTTGCATTATCAGGTTTTGATCAGCCCCAGCATTTT. Translation: CSVALSGFDQPQHF.

The chain carries TRBV7-6 and TRBJ2-7; tentatively, D is TRBD2 (5 bases). CDR3 length: 15 amino acids. Germline CDR1 is SGHVS and CDR2 is FNYEAQ. Between the trimmed V and J ends, which lost 5 bases and 3 bases, there was a span of 17 bases. The CDR3 DNA is TGTGCCAGCAGCCGAGACTCCACGGGGAACTACGAGCAGTACTTC. Translated: CASSRDSTGNYEQYF.

The chain has TRBV5-1 and TRBJ1-4; 9 nucleotides agree with TRBD1. The CDR3 extends over 15 amino acids. The J segment lost 5 bases and the V segment lost 2 bases, leaving 4 bases of the junction unmatched. Germline V CDR1 and CDR2: SGHRS, YFSETQ. CDR3 region: CASSLQGARNEKLFF. CDR3 DNA: TGCGCCAGCAGCTTACAGGGGGCCCGGAATGAAAAACTGTTTTTT. Combining the CDR3 with reference TRBV5-1 and TRBJ1-4 gives the whole variable domain KAGVTQTPRYLIKTRGQQVTLSCSPISGHRSVSWYQQTPGQGLQFLFEYFSETQRNKGNFPGRFSGRQFSNSRSEMNVSTLELGDSALYLCASSLQGARNEKLFFGSGTQLSVL.

The J gene is TRBJ2-5, the V gene TRBV27, with 8 bases lining up with TRBD2. This CDR3 is 15 amino acids long. V gave up 2 bases and J gave up 3 bases; unmatched junction bases: 5. Looked up from germline, CDR1 is MNHEY and CDR2 is SMNVEV (reference sequence). Here the CDR3 reads CASSLGTSGKETQYF. The CDR3 DNA is TGTGCCAGCAGTTTAGGCACTAGCGGAAAAGAGACCCAGTACTTC.

The chain joins TRBV30 to TRBJ1-1; D remains unclear. CDR1 is GTSNPN and CDR2 is SVGIG in the germline V gene (reference sequence). This CDR3 has 13 residues. V was pared by 4 bases and J by 0 bases, with 9 bases between. In nucleotides, the CDR3 is TGTGCCTGGAACGGGTACATGAACACTGAAGCTTTCTTT. Residues: CAWNGYMNTEAFF.

This clone was counted only a few times. The chain links TRBV6-1 to TRBJ2-7; TRBD2 matches 7 bases. V was pared by 0 bases and J by 3 bases, with 11 bases of the junction left unmatched. The CDR3 is 17 amino acids. Per the germline V gene, CDR1 is MNHNS and CDR2 is SASEGT. CDR3 nucleotides: TGTGCCAGCAGTGAAGCGCTTGGGCTAGCGGTTTACTACGAGCAGTACTTC. Residues: CASSEALGLAVYYEQYF.

The V and J genes are TRBV5-4 and TRBJ1-4; a possible D gene is TRBD1 (6 bases). CDR1 and CDR2 from the germline V gene are SGHNT and YYREEE (reference sequence). V shed 4 bases and J shed 3 bases, with 16 bases lying between them. The CDR3 sequence is 16 residues long. The CDR3 DNA reads as TGTGCCAGCAGCCCTCACGGCGGGGGGCCTAATGAAAAACTGTTTTTT. The encoded protein is CASSPHGGGPNEKLFF. The full variable domain, with the rest looked up from reference TRBV5-4 and TRBJ1-4, is ETGVTQSPTHLIKTRGQQVTLRCSSQSGHNTVSWYQQALGQGPQFIFQYYREEENGRGNFPPRFSGLQFPNYSSELNVNALELDDSALYLCASSPHGGGPNEKLFFGSGTQLSVL.

The table lists this clone with a count of one. The rearrangement links TRBV7-8 to TRBJ2-5, with TRBD1 matching 8 bases. The ends lost 7 bases at V and 0 bases at J; junction bases unmatched: 4. CDR3 size: 14 residues. The V gene's germline CDR1 is SGHVS and CDR2 FQNEAQ. Here the CDR3 reads CASIRDRYQETQYF. In DNA, the CDR3 is TGTGCCAGCATCCGGGACAGGTACCAAGAGACCCAGTACTTC. Full variable domain (remainder filled in from reference TRBV7-8 and TRBJ2-5): GAGVSQSPRYKVAKRGQDVALRCDPISGHVSLFWYQQALGQGPEFLTYFQNEAQLDKSGLPSDRFFAERPEGSVSTLKIQRTQQEDSAVYLCASIRDRYQETQYFGPGTRLLVL.

Only one count was recorded for this clone. The chain employs TRBV30 and TRBJ1-1; 7 nucleotides align to TRBD1. Unmatched junction bases numbered 17, after V lost 5 bases and J lost 5 bases. The CDR3 is made up of 16 amino acids. The germline V gene has CDR1 GTSNPN and CDR2 SVGIG (reference sequence). The CDR3 loop reads CAWRRSLGQRKTEAFF. The CDR3 DNA reads as TGTGCCTGGCGGAGGTCCTTGGGACAGAGGAAGACTGAAGCTTTCTTT. Full variable domain (remainder filled in from reference TRBV30 and TRBJ1-1): SQTIHQWPATLVQPVGSPLSLECTVEGTSNPNLYWYRQAAGRGLQLLFYSVGIGQISSEVPQNLSASRPQDRQFILSSKKLLLSDSGFYLCAWRRSLGQRKTEAFFGQGTRLTVV.